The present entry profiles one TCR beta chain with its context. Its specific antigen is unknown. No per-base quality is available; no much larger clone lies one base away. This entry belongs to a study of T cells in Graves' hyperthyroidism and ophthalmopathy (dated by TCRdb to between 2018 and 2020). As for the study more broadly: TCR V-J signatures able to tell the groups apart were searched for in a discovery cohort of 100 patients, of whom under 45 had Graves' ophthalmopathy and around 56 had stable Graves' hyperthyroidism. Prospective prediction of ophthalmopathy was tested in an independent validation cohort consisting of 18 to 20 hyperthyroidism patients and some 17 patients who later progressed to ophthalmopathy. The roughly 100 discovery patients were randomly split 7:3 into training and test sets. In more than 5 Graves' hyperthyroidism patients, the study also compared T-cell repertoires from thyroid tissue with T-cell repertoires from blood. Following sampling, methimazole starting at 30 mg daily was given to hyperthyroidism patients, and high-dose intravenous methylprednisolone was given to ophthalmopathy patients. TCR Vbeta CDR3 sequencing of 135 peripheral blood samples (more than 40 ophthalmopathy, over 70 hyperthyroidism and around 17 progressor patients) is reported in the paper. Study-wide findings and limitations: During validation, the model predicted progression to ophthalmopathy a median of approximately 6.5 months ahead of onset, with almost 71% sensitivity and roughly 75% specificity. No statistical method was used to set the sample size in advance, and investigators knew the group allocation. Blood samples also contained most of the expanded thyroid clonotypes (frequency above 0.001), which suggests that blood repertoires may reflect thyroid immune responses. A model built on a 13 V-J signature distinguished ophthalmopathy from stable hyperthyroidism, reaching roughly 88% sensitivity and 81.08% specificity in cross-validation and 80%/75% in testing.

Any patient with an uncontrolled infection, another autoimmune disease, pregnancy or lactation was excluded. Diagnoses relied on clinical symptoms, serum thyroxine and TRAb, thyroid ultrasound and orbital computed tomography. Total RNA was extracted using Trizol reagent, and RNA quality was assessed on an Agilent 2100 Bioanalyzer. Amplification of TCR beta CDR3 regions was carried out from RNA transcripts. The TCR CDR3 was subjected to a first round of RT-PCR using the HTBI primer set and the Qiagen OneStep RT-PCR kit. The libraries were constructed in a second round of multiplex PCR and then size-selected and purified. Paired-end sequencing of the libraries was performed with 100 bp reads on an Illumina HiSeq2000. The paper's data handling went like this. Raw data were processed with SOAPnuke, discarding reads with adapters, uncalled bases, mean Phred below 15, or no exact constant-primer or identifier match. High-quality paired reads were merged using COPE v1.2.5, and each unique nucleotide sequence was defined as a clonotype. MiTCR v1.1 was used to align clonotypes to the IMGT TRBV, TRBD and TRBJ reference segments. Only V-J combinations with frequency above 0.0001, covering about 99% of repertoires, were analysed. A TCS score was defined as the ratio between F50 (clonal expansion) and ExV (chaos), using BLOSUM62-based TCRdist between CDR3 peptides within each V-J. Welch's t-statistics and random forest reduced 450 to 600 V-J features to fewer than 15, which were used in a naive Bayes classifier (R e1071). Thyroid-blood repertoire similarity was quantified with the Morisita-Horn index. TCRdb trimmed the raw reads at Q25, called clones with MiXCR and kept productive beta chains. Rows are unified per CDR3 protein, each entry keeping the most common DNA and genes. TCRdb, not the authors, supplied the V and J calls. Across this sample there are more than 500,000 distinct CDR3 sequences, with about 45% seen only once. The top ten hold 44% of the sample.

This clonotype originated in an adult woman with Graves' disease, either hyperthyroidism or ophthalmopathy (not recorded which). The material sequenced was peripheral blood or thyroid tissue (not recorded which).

The CDR3 corresponds to CASKASGIVAYEQYF. The DNA sequence is as follows: TGCGCCAGCAAAGCTAGCGGGATAGTAGCCTACGAGCAGTACTTC. Recombination joined TRBV5-1 with TRBJ2-7; 9 middle bases align to TRBD2. The CDR1 and CDR2 encoded by the germline V gene are SGHRS and YFSETQ. Trimming removed 6 bases from V and 2 bases from J; the gene matches leave 9 bases unexplained. CDR3 length: 15 amino acids, cysteine to phenylalanine. This entry keeps only the CDR3 DNA: 45 bases, framed from base 1.